This T cell receptor beta chain stems from a study of T cell clonotyping in hematopoietic cell transplantation. As to time point: recipient sample about 28 days before transplant, after cytoreduction. The table came from immunoSEQ multiplex PCR; TCRdb's copy has only in-frame clones and leaves some out. The sample holds approximately 44,000 clones, roughly four fifths seen once. The ends lost 0 bases at V and 4 bases at J; junction bases unmatched: 12. CDR3 length equals 17 residues. CDR1 is SGHRS, CDR2 YFSETQ, per germline. The J gene is TRBJ2-5, the V gene TRBV5-1; TRBD1 agrees at 7 bases. The TCR originated in a man aged 55 to 70 with myelodysplastic syndrome. Some clones in this sample may be carry-over from other donors' samples. Sequencing used peripheral blood mononuclear cells, obtained before stem cell transplant. CDR3 bases: TGCGCCAGCAGCTTGGTGGGTCGAGACAGGGCGGCAGAGACCCAGTACTTC. This translates into CASSLVGRDRAAETQYF.